A selection of T cell receptor beta chains follows, all from one sample in a study of T-cell reconstitution after alpha-beta-depleted transplantation in children. TCRdb reprocessed the PCR reads with MiXCR, giving one entry per CDR3 protein. The sample records over 150,000 distinct CDR3 sequences, approximately 6.6% being singletons. This specimen was PBMCs from the stem cell graft donor, taken from the stem cell graft. These TCRs come from a human donor who donated a stem cell graft to a child with Wiskott-Aldrich syndrome. Each CDR3 is given with its conserved first and last residue. D genes are given only for firm matches. Expanded clones are given a class, and other clones once, few, many or no size at all.

J gene,V gene,D gene,clone size,CDR3 protein,CDR3 DNA
TRBJ2-3,TRBV7-2,TRBD1,many,CASSTWTGGLDTQYF,TGTGCCAGCAGCACCTGGACAGGGGGCTTGGATACGCAGTATTTT
TRBJ1-1,TRBV6-1,-,many,CASSLGLDTVRGTEAFF,TGTGCCAGCAGCCTGGGCTTAGACACAGTTAGGGGCACTGAAGCTTTCTTT
TRBJ1-3,TRBV18,TRBD1,few,CASSPSLQGNLGNTIYF,TGTGCCAGCTCACCTTCTTTACAGGGGAACCTTGGAAACACCATATATTTT
TRBJ2-1,TRBV14,TRBD2,-,CASSHRSGSGYNEQFF,TGTGCCAGCAGCCACCGAAGCGGGAGCGGCTACAATGAGCAGTTCTTC
TRBJ1-5,TRBV29-1,-,many,CSVAGVGQPQHF,TGCAGCGTTGCAGGGGTTGGGCAGCCCCAGCATTTT
TRBJ2-1,TRBV12-3/TRBV12-4,TRBD2,many,CASSWGGDNEQFF,TGTGCCAGCAGTTGGGGGGGGGACAATGAGCAGTTCTTC
TRBJ2-5,TRBV13,TRBD2,-,CASSSSSGGGETQYF,TGTGCCAGCAGCTCCTCTAGCGGGGGCGGTGAGACCCAGTACTTC
TRBJ1-4,TRBV6-5,-,many,CASSYSRQRREKLFF,TGTGCCAGCAGTTACTCGCGGCAGAGGAGGGAAAAACTGTTTTTT
TRBJ2-5,TRBV20-1,-,many,CSARPGGMETQYF,TGCAGTGCTAGGCCCGGGGGCATGGAGACCCAGTACTTC
TRBJ2-1,TRBV4-1,-,many,CASSQLYNEQFF,TGCGCCAGCAGCCAACTATACAATGAGCAGTTCTTC
TRBJ2-1,TRBV12-3/TRBV12-4,TRBD2,many,CASIGSSGRTNEQFF,TGTGCCAGCATAGGGTCTAGCGGGAGGACCAATGAGCAGTTCTTC
TRBJ2-7,TRBV27,-,many,CASSPRANSYEQYF,TGTGCCAGCAGTCCTCGAGCTAACTCCTACGAGCAGTACTTC
TRBJ2-3,TRBV4-3,TRBD2,many,CASSPLAVTDTQYF,TGCGCCAGCAGCCCCCTAGCGGTCACAGATACGCAGTATTTT
TRBJ2-2,TRBV5-1,TRBD1,-,CASSIPGQGYTGELFF,TGCGCCAGCAGCATCCCGGGACAGGGATACACCGGGGAGCTGTTTTTT
TRBJ2-7,TRBV28,TRBD2,many,CASSSSASGTYEQYF,TGTGCCAGCAGTTCTTCCGCTAGCGGGACGTACGAGCAGTACTTC
TRBJ1-1,TRBV5-1,-,many,CASSFAGTNTEAFF,TGCGCCAGCAGCTTCGCAGGGACGAACACTGAAGCTTTCTTT
TRBJ2-2,TRBV2,TRBD1,-,CASSWDRAATGELFF,TGTGCCAGCAGTTGGGACAGGGCCGCAACCGGGGAGCTGTTTTTT
TRBJ2-1,TRBV7-2,-,-,CASSLELDHNEQFF,TGTGCCAGCAGCTTAGAACTAGACCACAATGAGCAGTTCTTC
TRBJ2-1,TRBV29-1,TRBD2,many,CSVEFRLAGDNEQFF,TGCAGCGTTGAATTCCGGCTAGCGGGAGACAATGAGCAGTTCTTC
TRBJ1-1,TRBV7-9,-,many,CASSGMGPEAFF,TGTGCCAGCAGCGGTATGGGGCCTGAAGCTTTCTTT
TRBJ2-3,TRBV3-1,-,-,CASTNTRPDTQYF,TGTGCCAGCACGAACACACGACCCGATACGCAGTATTTT
TRBJ1-5,TRBV5-1,TRBD1,-,CASSPGVDRDGQPQHF,TGCGCCAGCAGCCCGGGGGTGGACAGGGACGGTCAGCCCCAGCATTTT
TRBJ2-5,TRBV24-1,TRBD2,many,CATSDMGLQETQYF,TGTGCCACCAGTGATATGGGACTACAAGAGACCCAGTACTTC
TRBJ2-3,TRBV5-1,TRBD2,many,CASSSGLAGIGTDTQYF,TGCGCCAGCAGCTCCGGACTAGCGGGGATAGGCACAGATACGCAGTATTTT
TRBJ2-7,TRBV7-8,-,many,CASSSLNEQYF,TGTGCCAGCAGCTCTCTTAACGAGCAGTACTTC
TRBJ2-3,TRBV11-2,TRBD2,-,CASSLLLAGVLDTQYF,TGTGCCAGCAGCTTACTCCTAGCGGGAGTGTTGGATACGCAGTATTTT
TRBJ2-7,TRBV7-2,TRBD1,many,CASSPAGGSYEQYF,TGTGCCAGCAGCCCCGCAGGGGGCAGCTACGAGCAGTACTTC
TRBJ1-2,TRBV4-1,-,-,CASSQEIRITGRYGYTF,TGCGCCAGCAGCCAAGAAATAAGAATTACAGGTCGCTATGGCTACACCTTC
TRBJ2-1,TRBV7-2,-,many,CASSLGGHNEQFF,TGTGCCAGCAGCTTAGGAGGGCACAATGAGCAGTTCTTC
TRBJ1-1,TRBV5-1,-,-,CASSSIPTEEDAEAFF,TGCGCCAGCAGCTCGATCCCGACCGAGGAGGACGCTGAAGCTTTCTTT
TRBJ2-3,TRBV2,TRBD1,-,CASSEDREVSDTQYF,TGTGCCAGCAGTGAGGACAGGGAGGTTTCAGATACGCAGTATTTT
TRBJ1-2,TRBV24-1,-,many,CATRTADNYGYTF,TGTGCCACCCGTACCGCAGATAACTATGGCTACACCTTC
TRBJ2-7,TRBV6-6,-,many,CASSSGPGYEQYF,TGTGCCAGCAGTTCGGGGCCCGGTTACGAGCAGTACTTC
TRBJ1-2,TRBV5-1,-,few,CASSLDGLSLQRGGEANYGYTF,TGCGCCAGCAGCTTGGACGGTTTGTCCCTCCAAAGAGGCGGCGAAGCTAACTATGGCTACACCTTC
TRBJ2-7,TRBV5-1,-,many,CASSLDWGNEQYF,TGCGCCAGCAGCTTGGATTGGGGGAATGAGCAGTACTTC
TRBJ2-3,TRBV6-1,TRBD2,many,CASSEGRLAGDITDTQYF,TGTGCCAGCAGTGAAGGCCGACTAGCGGGAGATATTACAGATACGCAGTATTTT
TRBJ1-5,TRBV7-8,-,few,CASSLNFEEGLIQPQHF,TGTGCCAGCAGCCTAAACTTCGAGGAGGGGCTTATTCAGCCCCAGCATTTT
TRBJ2-1,TRBV5-5,-,many,CASSQDVQGGGNEQFF,TGTGCCAGCAGCCAGGACGTTCAGGGGGGAGGCAATGAGCAGTTCTTC
TRBJ2-1,TRBV4-3,TRBD2,many,CASSQDLAGGYYNEQFF,TGCGCCAGCAGCCAAGATCTGGCGGGAGGTTACTACAATGAGCAGTTCTTC
TRBJ2-1,TRBV5-5,TRBD1,many,CASSPDRTYNEQFF,TGTGCCAGCAGCCCGGACAGGACCTACAATGAGCAGTTCTTC
TRBJ1-1,TRBV12-3/TRBV12-4,-,many,CASSFLDTEAFF,TGTGCCAGCAGTTTCCTAGACACTGAAGCTTTCTTT
TRBJ2-1,TRBV29-1,-,many,CSGLVDSYNEQFF,TGCAGCGGACTAGTTGACTCCTACAATGAGCAGTTCTTC
TRBJ2-5,TRBV20-1,-,many,CSARPVRETQYF,TGCAGTGCTAGGCCAGTGCGAGAGACCCAGTACTTC
TRBJ2-1,TRBV7-8,TRBD2,many,CASSLRVGLAGSNEQFF,TGTGCCAGCAGCTTAAGGGTCGGCCTAGCGGGAAGCAATGAGCAGTTCTTC
TRBJ2-7,TRBV12-3/TRBV12-4,-,many,CASSSLGPSYEQYF,TGTGCCAGCAGTTCCCTAGGCCCATCCTACGAGCAGTACTTC
TRBJ1-1,TRBV10-3,-,many,CAISWKTENTEAFF,TGTGCCATCAGCTGGAAAACAGAGAACACTGAAGCTTTCTTT
TRBJ2-3,TRBV24-1,TRBD2,many,CATSDKTSANTDTQYF,TGTGCCACCAGTGACAAAACTAGCGCTAACACAGATACGCAGTATTTT
TRBJ2-1,TRBV7-2,-,many,CASSLGGTLVQFF,TGTGCCAGCAGCTTAGGAGGGACTTTAGTACAGTTCTTC
TRBJ2-5,TRBV11-2,-,-,CASSLGQEGQETQYF,TGTGCCAGCAGCTTAGGACAGGAGGGTCAAGAGACCCAGTACTTC
TRBJ2-1,TRBV20-1,TRBD2,-,CSARDESGEGRVSEQFF,TGCAGTGCTAGAGATGAGAGCGGGGAGGGCCGGGTTAGTGAGCAGTTCTTC
TRBJ2-3,TRBV4-3,TRBD2,many,CASSQASTSGSDTDTQYF,TGCGCCAGCAGCCAAGCCTCCACTAGCGGGAGTGACACAGATACGCAGTATTTT
TRBJ2-2,TRBV15,-,-,CATSHRPGGWRDTGELFF,TGTGCCACCAGCCATCGACCTGGGGGCTGGCGTGACACCGGGGAGCTGTTTTTT
TRBJ1-6,TRBV7-2,-,many,CASSLGGILNSPLHF,TGTGCCAGCAGCTTAGGAGGGATCCTTAATTCACCCCTCCACTTT
TRBJ2-6,TRBV29-1,TRBD1,many,CSVRQGRGANVLTF,TGCAGCGTCCGACAGGGGAGGGGGGCCAACGTCCTGACTTTC
TRBJ2-4,TRBV30,-,-,CAWSVKNIQYF,TGTGCCTGGAGTGTAAAAAACATTCAGTACTTC
TRBJ2-1,TRBV7-9,TRBD1,many,CASRKDRGKNNEQFF,TGTGCCAGCAGAAAAGACAGGGGCAAAAACAATGAGCAGTTCTTC
TRBJ1-2,TRBV29-1,-,many,CSVEDSRGVGYTF,TGCAGCGTTGAAGATAGCCGGGGGGTTGGCTACACCTTC
TRBJ2-1,TRBV29-1,TRBD2,many,CSGSGTSPRNEQFF,TGCAGCGGGTCCGGGACTAGCCCGCGTAATGAGCAGTTCTTC
TRBJ2-3,TRBV7-9,-,many,CASSLKGPSTDTQYF,TGTGCCAGCAGCTTAAAAGGACCTTCCACAGATACGCAGTATTTT
TRBJ1-2,TRBV5-1,TRBD1,-,CASSLGDSGGGYTF,TGCGCCAGCAGCTTGGGGGACAGTGGTGGAGGCTACACCTTC